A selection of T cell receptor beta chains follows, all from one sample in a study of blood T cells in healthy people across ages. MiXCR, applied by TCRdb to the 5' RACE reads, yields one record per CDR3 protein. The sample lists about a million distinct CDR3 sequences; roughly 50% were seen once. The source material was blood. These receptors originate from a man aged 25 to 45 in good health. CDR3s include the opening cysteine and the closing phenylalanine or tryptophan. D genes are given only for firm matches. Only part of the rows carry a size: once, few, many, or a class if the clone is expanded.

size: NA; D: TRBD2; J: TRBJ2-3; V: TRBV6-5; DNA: TGTGCCAGCACTAGCGGGGTCGGGGATACGCAGTATTTT; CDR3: CASTSGVGDTQYF
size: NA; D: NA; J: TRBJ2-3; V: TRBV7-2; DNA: TGTGCCAGCATGCTTGGCGTCACAGATACGCAGTATTTT; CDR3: CASMLGVTDTQYF
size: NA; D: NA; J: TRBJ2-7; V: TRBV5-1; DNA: TGCGCCAGCAGCTTGGCCGGGGAACCCTACGAGCAGTACTTC; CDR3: CASSLAGEPYEQYF
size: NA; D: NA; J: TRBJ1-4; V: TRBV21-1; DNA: TGTGCCAGCAGCAAAGGGACAGGGAATGAAAAACTGTTTTTT; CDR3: CASSKGTGNEKLFF
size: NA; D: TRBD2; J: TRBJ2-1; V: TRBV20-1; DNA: TGCAGTGCTAAAAAGGGACTAGCGGGGGCAGGGGAGCAGTTCTTC; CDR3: CSAKKGLAGAGEQFF
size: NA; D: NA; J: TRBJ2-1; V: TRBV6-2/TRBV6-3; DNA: TGTGCCAGCAGTTACGCGGGCAGTACGAATGAGCAGTTCTTC; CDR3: CASSYAGSTNEQFF
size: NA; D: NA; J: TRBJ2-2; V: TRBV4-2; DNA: TGTGCCAGCAGCCAGTCCTTAGGGGGCACCGGGGAGCTGTTTTTT; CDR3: CASSQSLGGTGELFF
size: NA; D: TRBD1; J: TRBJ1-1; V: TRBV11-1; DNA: TGTGCCAGCAGCTTAATGGACAGGGATGGCACTGAAGCTTTCTTT; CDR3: CASSLMDRDGTEAFF
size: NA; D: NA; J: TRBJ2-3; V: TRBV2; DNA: TGTGCCAGCAGTGATTGGGGGGCTGTAGATACGCAGTATTTT; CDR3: CASSDWGAVDTQYF
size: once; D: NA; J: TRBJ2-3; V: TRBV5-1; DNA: TGCGCCAGCAGCTTGGCAACTAGTCGAACAGATACGCAGTATTTT; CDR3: CASSLATSRTDTQYF